The present entry profiles one TCR beta chain with its context. This sample is drawn from a study of blood T cell repertoires in COVID-19. For the study at large: The United States, Italy and Spain supplied acute and convalescent COVID-19 samples. The cDNA or gDNA used as material had been derived from T cells, B-cell-depleted T cells, or PBMCs.

Per the authors' pipeline: Researchers report that nucleated cell counts were estimated from reference gene primer amplification. Generated by immunoSEQ multiplex PCR, the TCRdb table keeps only in-frame clones and is missing some. D and trimming were read from the DNA, whereas the V and J calls and clone size are those reported in that table. This table has about 120,000 clones, roughly three quarters appearing once. The germline V gene has CDR1 MDHEN and CDR2 SYDVKM. V lost 9 bases and J 6 bases, leaving 18 bases between the germline ends. CDR3 length equals 15 residues. The sequence was collected from a woman between 65 and 79 years old with acute or convalescent COVID-19. Input material: peripheral blood. V is TRBV28 and J is TRBJ1-6; D possibly corresponds to TRBD1 (6 bases). The CDR3 sequence: CASRTAGSLNSPLHF. The CDR3 DNA is TGTGCCAGTCGGACAGCAGGTTCACTTAATTCACCCCTCCACTTT.